The 25 T cell receptor beta chains below were found in one sample sequenced in a study of blood T cell repertoires in COVID-19. Measured with immunoSEQ multiplex PCR; TCRdb has only the in-frame clones, and not every one. Of around 21,000 clones listed, approximately 90% are singletons. The source material was peripheral blood. These receptors were obtained from a woman older than 75 with active COVID-19.

The genes are TRBV10-3 and TRBJ1-6; TRBD1 is a possible D gene (6 bases). Germline CDR1 ENHRY, CDR2 SYGVKD. The CDR3 is 14 residues long. Trimming removed 0 bases at V and 10 bases at J, with 10 bases between. CDR3 protein: CAISESGTTSPLHF. CDR3 nucleotide sequence: TGTGCCATCAGTGAGTCCGGGACAACCTCACCCCTCCACTTT.

This clone was counted between two and nine times. The chain has TRBV6-5 and TRBJ2-2, with unresolved D. The V end lost 0 bases, the J end lost 5 bases, and 4 bases lay between the germline ends. This CDR3 has 13 amino acids. In germline, CDR1 is MNHEY, CDR2 SVGAGI. The CDR3 region is CASSYSSTGELFF. The DNA for the CDR3 is TGTGCCAGCAGTTACTCGAGTACCGGGGAGCTGTTTTTT.

The V gene is TRBV12-3 or TRBV12-4, the J gene TRBJ2-5, with D tentatively TRBD1 (6 bases). CDR3 length: 13 residues. The V and J ends lost 6 bases and 1 base respectively, with 9 bases between them. The CDR3 bases are TGTGCCAGCAGCCTGGACAGCCAAGAGACCCAGTACTTC. It is translated as CASSLDSQETQYF.

Written as DNA, the CDR3 is TGCGCCAGCAGTGAGCAGGTGGGGGCTAAAGAGCAGTACTTC. This sequence encodes CASSEQVGAKEQYF. The gene calls are TRBV10-1 and TRBJ2-7, with a tentative D call TRBD1 (6 bases). V lost 2 bases, J lost 7 bases, and 15 bases lay in between. Germline CDR1 WNHNN, CDR2 SYGVQD (reference sequence). The CDR3 extends over 14 amino acids.

The rearrangement links TRBV30 to TRBJ2-3, with D possibly being TRBD2 (7 bases). Trimming stripped 0 bases from V and 4 bases from J, with 14 bases between. CDR1 GTSNPN and CDR2 SVGIG come from the germline V gene (reference sequence). The CDR3 totals 15 residues. CDR3 in amino acids: CAWSVRGGRSDTQYF. CDR3 in DNA: TGTGCCTGGAGTGTAAGGGGGGGGAGGTCAGATACGCAGTATTTT.

The V gene is TRBV2, the J gene TRBJ2-1, with TRBD2 identical over 8 bases. CDR1 and CDR2 (germline): SNHLY, FYNNEI. J gave up 0 bases and V 3 bases, and 4 bases lay outside the gene matches. CDR3 length: 16 amino acids. The CDR3, as DNA: TGTGCCAGCAGTGATAAAAGCGGGGGCTCCTACAATGAGCAGTTCTTC. Translated, it gives CASSDKSGGSYNEQFF.

The DNA of the CDR3 is TGTGCCAGCAGCCAAGATGAAGGGGGCGGGGTAGCTTTCTTT. It is translated as CASSQDEGGGVAFF. This chain uses TRBV4-2 with TRBJ1-1; TRBD1 matches at 7 bases. The CDR3 covers 14 residues. Germline lookup yields CDR1 LGHNA and CDR2 YNFKEQ. Trimming at V came to 0 bases and at J to 10 bases, leaving 8 bases not matched to a gene.

The chain has TRBV5-1 and TRBJ1-3; 7 positions agree with TRBD1. Looked up from germline, CDR1 is SGHRS and CDR2 is YFSETQ. The V segment lost 6 bases and the J segment 2 bases; nucleotides outside the gene matches: 8. The CDR3 totals 15 residues. The CDR3 DNA sequence: TGCGCCAGCACCCAGGGGGAGTCGACTGGAAACACCATATATTTT. Residues: CASTQGESTGNTIYF. Full variable domain (missing parts from reference TRBV5-1 and TRBJ1-3): KAGVTQTPRYLIKTRGQQVTLSCSPISGHRSVSWYQQTPGQGLQFLFEYFSETQRNKGNFPGRFSGRQFSNSRSEMNVSTLELGDSALYLCASTQGESTGNTIYFGEGSWLTVV.

The chain uses TRBV7-9 and TRBJ2-5; TRBD1 matches 10 bases. This CDR3 spans 15 amino acids. V dropped 5 bases and J dropped 5; count of bases not matched to a gene: 8. CDR1 is SEHNR and CDR2 is FQNEAQ in the germline V gene (reference sequence). CDR3 sequence: CASSPGTGVQETQYF. CDR3 bases: TGTGCCAGCAGCCCCGGGACAGGGGTTCAGGAGACCCAGTACTTC.

In its sample, this clone was seen a few times. V is TRBV7-3 and J is TRBJ1-2; 7 bases match TRBD1. Germline V gene lookup returns CDR1 SGHTA and CDR2 FQGTGA. The ends lost 5 bases at V and 8 bases at J; junction bases unmatched: 8. The CDR3 extends over 13 amino acids. For the CDR3, the DNA is TGTGCCAGCAGCACCCGACAGGGAGAAGGCTACACCTTC. This encodes CASSTRQGEGYTF. Combining the CDR3 with reference TRBV7-3 and TRBJ1-2 gives the whole variable domain GAGVSQTPSNKVTEKGKYVELRCDPISGHTALYWYRQSLGQGPEFLIYFQGTGAADDSGLPNDRFFAVRPEGSVSTLKIQRTERGDSAVYLCASSTRQGEGYTFGSGTRLTVV.

The rearrangement uses TRBV7-3 and TRBJ2-3, with 12 bases lining up with TRBD2. Germline CDR1 reads SGHTA; CDR2 reads FQGTGA. J gave up 4 bases and V 6 bases, and 8 bases lay outside the gene matches. The CDR3 loop spans 16 amino acids. CDR3 bases: TGTGCCAGCAGACAAACTAGCGGGGGGCCCCCAGATACGCAGTATTTT. The encoded protein is CASRQTSGGPPDTQYF.

This clone occurred once. The rearrangement uses TRBV19 and TRBJ2-2; TRBD1 aligns across 7 bases. Germline lookup yields CDR1 LNHDA and CDR2 SQIVND (reference sequence). V was pared by 5 bases and J by 3 bases, with 6 bases of the junction left unmatched. The CDR3 covers 15 residues. The CDR3 DNA follows: TGTGCCAGTAGTGCGACAGGGTCGGACACCGGGGAGCTGTTTTTT. Translated, it gives CASSATGSDTGELFF. The variable domain in full, completed from reference TRBV19 and TRBJ2-2, reads DGGITQSPKYLFRKEGQNVTLSCEQNLNHDAMYWYRQDPGQGLRLIYYSQIVNDFQKGDIAEGYSVSREKKESFPLTVTSAQKNPTAFYLCASSATGSDTGELFFGEGSRLTVL.

This clone was seen a few times. V usage is TRBV19 and J usage is TRBJ1-1; D is perhaps TRBD1 (6 bases). The CDR3 consists of 15 residues. With 7 bases removed from V and 4 bases from J, the gap between germline ends came to 19 bases. From germline, CDR1 is LNHDA and CDR2 SQIVND (reference sequence). In nucleotides, the CDR3 is TGTGCCAGTACCCATTTGGGGGCGCCGGGCACTGAAGCTTTCTTT. It specifies CASTHLGAPGTEAFF.

This rearrangement joins TRBV19 to TRBJ1-2; 8 bases align to TRBD1. The CDR3 contains 15 residues. The junction had 11 bases not matched to a gene; V was cut back by 7 bases and J by 4 bases. The germline gives CDR1 LNHDA, CDR2 SQIVND (reference sequence). The CDR3 here is CASKASHRGGYGYTF. CDR3 sequence (DNA): TGTGCCAGTAAAGCCTCCCACAGGGGGGGCTATGGCTACACCTTC.

This clone has only one observation. The V call is TRBV27, the J call TRBJ2-1, with D maybe TRBD2 (5 bases). Germline V gene lookup returns CDR1 MNHEY and CDR2 SMNVEV (reference sequence). The V gene lost 2 bases and the J gene lost 1 base, with 9 bases spanning the gap. The CDR3 length is 15 residues. DNA for the CDR3: TGTGCCAGCAGTTTACTCCGGGATTCCTACAATGAGCAGTTCTTC. The encoded protein is CASSLLRDSYNEQFF.

J is TRBJ1-2 and V is TRBV6-2 or TRBV6-3; TRBD1 matches 7 bases. The CDR3 sequence is 14 residues long. Trimming took 4 bases from V and 7 from J; bases not matched to a gene: 9. Per the germline V gene, CDR1 is MNHEY and CDR2 is SVGEGT. As DNA, the CDR3 is TGTGCCAGCAGTTCCCCGGGACAGTTCTCTGGCTACACCTTC. Its translation is CASSSPGQFSGYTF.

The chain has TRBV10-3 and TRBJ2-1; TRBD1 is a possible D gene (6 bases). The CDR3 loop spans 12 amino acids. The germline gives CDR1 ENHRY, CDR2 SYGVKD. V shed 6 bases and J shed 4 bases, with 7 bases lying between them. DNA of the CDR3: TGTGCCATCAGAGGGACATACAATGAGCAGTTCTTC. Translating gives CAIRGTYNEQFF.

This sequence joins TRBV5-5 and TRBJ2-7; the match to TRBD1 covers 9 bases. The length of the CDR3 is 15 residues. Germline trimming cut 4 bases from V and 2 bases from J; bases unmatched to any gene: 7. Germline V gene lookup returns CDR1 SGHKS and CDR2 YYEKEE (reference sequence). The CDR3 reads CASSPRQGVAYEQYF. The CDR3 DNA is TGTGCCAGCAGCCCCCGACAGGGGGTTGCCTACGAGCAGTACTTC.

This chain uses TRBV11-2 with TRBJ2-2; D is unclear. With 5 bases removed from V and 5 bases from J, the gap between germline ends came to 12 bases. From germline, CDR1 is SGHAT and CDR2 FQNNGV. The CDR3 spans 14 residues. CDR3 sequence: CASSLQWRTGELFF. The CDR3 DNA is TGTGCCAGCAGCCTTCAGTGGCGGACCGGGGAGCTGTTTTTT.

This chain uses TRBV3-1 (or the pseudogene TRBV3-2) with TRBJ2-3, with 7 bases fitting TRBD2. Germline CDR1 LGHDT, CDR2 YNNKEL (reference sequence). Trimming removed 1 base from V and 5 bases from J; junction bases left unmatched: 9. This CDR3 comprises 16 residues. The CDR3 here is CASSQGVGLVVDTQYF. CDR3 nucleotides: TGTGCCAGCAGCCAAGGGGTAGGACTAGTCGTAGATACGCAGTATTTT.

The V and J genes are TRBV19 and TRBJ2-1; TRBD2 aligns across 8 bases. J was trimmed by 8 bases and V by 6 bases; bases with no gene match: 15. This CDR3 comprises 16 residues. Germline values: CDR1 LNHDA, CDR2 SQIVND (reference sequence). The CDR3 is CASSGGASIEVHEQFF. The DNA for the CDR3 is TGTGCCAGTAGCGGGGGGGCTAGTATAGAAGTTCATGAGCAGTTCTTC.

The rearrangement joins TRBV6-6 to TRBJ1-2; D is uncertain. The CDR3 is 13 amino acids. CDR1 and CDR2 (germline): MNHNY, SVGAGI (reference sequence). Trimming cost V 2 bases and J 4 bases, with 8 bases left between them. CDR3 nucleotides: TGTGCCAGCAGTTACCTAGGGAGCTATGGCTACACCTTC. It is translated as CASSYLGSYGYTF.

CDR3 sequence reads: CASSGGYQETQYF. CDR3 in DNA: TGCGCCAGCAGCGGCGGATACCAAGAGACCCAGTACTTC. V gene TRBV5-1 combines with J gene TRBJ2-5; D unclear. This CDR3 spans 13 amino acids. V lost 4 bases, J lost 0 bases, and 7 bases lay in between. Germline V gene sequence: CDR1 SGHRS, CDR2 YFSETQ.

This chain connects TRBV10-2 to TRBJ2-2, with D unresolved. CDR3 length: 14 amino acids. V lost 5 bases and J 4 bases, leaving 11 bases between the germline ends. The germline V gene has CDR1 WSHSY and CDR2 SAAADI. The CDR3 DNA sequence: TGCGCCAGCAGTAACTGGTTCCTCACCGGGGAGCTGTTTTTT. Translated: CASSNWFLTGELFF.

The chain carries TRBV5-6 and TRBJ2-7, with a possible D match to TRBD2 (6 bases). Germline V lookup: CDR1 SGHDT, CDR2 YYEEEE. The CDR3 has 18 amino acids. Trimming cost V 4 bases and J 3 bases, with 26 bases left between them. The CDR3 reads CASSPRPLWGEFDYEQYF. In DNA, the CDR3 is TGTGCCAGCAGCCCACGGCCCTTGTGGGGGGAATTCGACTACGAGCAGTACTTC. Full variable domain (remainder filled in from reference TRBV5-6 and TRBJ2-7): DAGVTQSPTHLIKTRGQQVTLRCSPKSGHDTVSWYQQALGQGPQFIFQYYEEEERQRGNFPDRFSGHQFPNYSSELNVNALLLGDSALYLCASSPRPLWGEFDYEQYFGPGTRLTVT.